Following are 18 T cell receptor beta chains from one sample sequenced in a study of OX40 agonist ivuxolimab in advanced cancers. The assay was immunoSEQ multiplex PCR, and TCRdb's table has in-frame clones only and misses some. The data hold about 25,000 clones, with around four fifths observed a single time. The sample here was CD4+ or CD8+ T cells sorted from blood, taken in a trial of the OX40 agonist ivuxolimab. Every receptor here comes from an adult with an advanced solid tumor such as melanoma, head and neck, liver or kidney cancer.

This clone has just one count. The chain is built from TRBV4-2 and TRBJ2-5; a weak D match, TRBD2 (6 bases). Germline-derived CDR1 and CDR2 are LGHNA and YNFKEQ. The V end was cut by 0 bases, the J end by 4 bases, with 15 bases between. The CDR3 is 16 amino acids. The CDR3 is CASSQDFYGRGETQYF. The CDR3 DNA reads as TGTGCCAGCAGCCAAGATTTTTACGGGAGAGGAGAGACCCAGTACTTC.

The rearrangement uses TRBV4-1 and TRBJ1-1; D is possibly TRBD1 (6 bases). The CDR3 consists of 16 residues. Germline CDR1 MGHRA, CDR2 YSYEKL. V lost 0 bases and J lost 2, with 13 bases in between. The CDR3 region has the DNA TGCGCCAGCAGCCAAGATAGACAGGCTCTAAACACTGAAGCTTTCTTT. Translating it yields CASSQDRQALNTEAFF.

The V and J genes are TRBV6-1 and TRBJ1-1; the match to TRBD1 covers 7 bases. The junction had 5 bases not matched to a gene; V was cut back by 4 bases and J by 6 bases. The CDR3 totals 13 residues. CDR1 and CDR2 from the germline V gene are MNHNS and SASEGT. CDR3 DNA sequence: TGTGCCAGCAGTGTGATACAGGGGCCTGAAGCTTTCTTT. Encoded protein: CASSVIQGPEAFF.

The genes are TRBV5-1 and TRBJ2-3, with 7 bases fitting TRBD1. Germline CDR1 and CDR2: SGHRS and YFSETQ. Germline trimming cut 7 bases from V and 0 bases from J; bases unmatched to any gene: 11. The CDR3 is 16 amino acids. The CDR3 region is CASAEREGASTDTQYF. CDR3 DNA sequence: TGCGCCAGCGCCGAGCGCGAGGGGGCTAGCACAGATACGCAGTATTTT.

The gene calls are TRBV7-9 and TRBJ2-7, with 7 bases fitting TRBD2. The V and J ends lost 5 bases and 3 bases, in that order; junction bases with no gene match: 7. Germline V gene data show CDR1 as SEHNR and CDR2 as FQNEAQ (reference sequence). The CDR3 runs 14 residues. CDR3 residues: CASSQREPYYEQYF. As DNA, the CDR3 is TGTGCCAGCAGCCAGCGGGAACCGTACTACGAGCAGTACTTC.

This clone is termed medium-sized. The CDR3 is CASSAQGAEAFF. In DNA, the CDR3 is TGTGCCAGCAGCGCCCAGGGGGCTGAAGCTTTCTTT. The chain has TRBV7-9 and TRBJ1-1; 7 bases agree with TRBD1. Per germline, CDR1 SEHNR and CDR2 FQNEAQ (reference sequence). The V gene end was trimmed by 5 bases and the J gene end by 6 bases; junction bases not matched to a gene: 3. The CDR3 spans 12 residues.

V usage is TRBV18 and J usage is TRBJ2-7, with TRBD2 as a possible D gene (7 bases). CDR1 KGHSH and CDR2 LQKENI come from the germline V gene. Trimming removed 4 bases at V and 4 bases at J, with 20 bases between. This CDR3 is built from 16 residues. The CDR3 here is CASSLAGGGARYEQYF. The CDR3 nucleotides read TGTGCCAGCTCACTAGCCGGTGGGGGGGCCAGGTACGAGCAGTACTTC.

V is TRBV30 and J is TRBJ1-4, with D unresolved. The germline V and J ends were trimmed by 6 bases and 0 bases, with 14 bases remaining between them. CDR3 length equals 15 residues. Germline values: CDR1 GTSNPN, CDR2 SVGIG (reference sequence). Here the CDR3 DNA reads TGTGCCTGCCACCCCTGGGGTCCAACTAATGAAAAACTGTTTTTT. It specifies CACHPWGPTNEKLFF.

This chain uses TRBV14 with TRBJ1-2; 8 positions match TRBD1. The CDR3 length is 13 residues. Germline assignment: CDR1 SGHDN and CDR2 FVKESK. The junction had 3 bases not matched to a gene; V was cut back by 4 bases and J by 5 bases. The CDR3 DNA reads TGTGCCAGCAGCCCGACAGGGGTTTATGGCTACACCTTC. Translating gives CASSPTGVYGYTF.

The chain recombines TRBV18 with TRBJ1-4; D remains ambiguous. CDR1 and CDR2 (germline): KGHSH, LQKENI. Trimming pared 6 bases from V and 4 bases from J, leaving 12 bases between. The CDR3 is 14 amino acids. The CDR3 DNA sequence: TGTGCCAGCTCCCCTAGCACTCATAATGAAAAACTGTTTTTT. Its protein product is CASSPSTHNEKLFF.

V gene TRBV7-9 combines with J gene TRBJ2-7; D gene unclear. This CDR3 comprises 16 residues. From germline, CDR1 is SEHNR and CDR2 FQNEAQ (reference sequence). V was cut by 4 bases and J by 0 bases, with 16 bases left in between. The CDR3 here is CASSSSRTDSSYEQYF. In DNA, the CDR3 is TGTGCCAGCAGCTCTTCTCGGACGGATAGCTCCTACGAGCAGTACTTC.

For this clone: The junction and the germline gene differ at one end; a read error may be behind it. This same CDR3 is encoded by further DNA sequences in the sample. The rearrangement uses TRBV29-1 and TRBJ2-7; 10 positions match TRBD1. The CDR3 is 13 amino acids. CDR1 SQVTM and CDR2 ANQGSEA come from the germline V gene. CDR3 sequence reads: CSGGQGVAYEQYF. CDR3 DNA sequence: TGCAGCGGCGGACAGGGGGTGGCCTACGAACAGTACTTC.

CDR3 region: CASNTKGGLSTGELFF. The CDR3 DNA follows: TGTGCCAGCAACACGAAGGGGGGATTGAGCACCGGGGAGCTGTTTTTT. This sequence joins TRBV7-2 and TRBJ2-2; D possibly uses TRBD1 or TRBD2 (6 bases each). With 7 bases removed from V and 4 bases from J, the gap between germline ends came to 19 bases. Per germline, CDR1 SGHTA and CDR2 FQGNSA. There are 16 residues in the CDR3.

The chain recombines TRBV29-1 with TRBJ2-3; TRBD2 matches at 10 bases. The J segment lost 0 bases and the V segment lost 8 bases, leaving 8 bases of the junction unmatched. The CDR3 is 15 amino acids. Germline V lookup: CDR1 SQVTM, CDR2 ANQGSEA. The CDR3 spells CSFAGLAPSTDTQYF. CDR3 sequence (DNA): TGCAGCTTTGCGGGACTAGCGCCTAGCACAGATACGCAGTATTTT.

The chain is built from TRBV7-2 and TRBJ2-7; D is unclear. CDR1 and CDR2 (germline): SGHTA, FQGNSA. The CDR3 runs to 13 residues. The V and J ends lost 3 bases and 2 bases respectively, with 8 bases between them. In DNA, the CDR3 is TGTGCCAGCAGCTTTGCCAAACCCTACGAGCAGTACTTC. Residues: CASSFAKPYEQYF. Using reference TRBV7-2 and TRBJ2-7 for the parts outside the CDR3, the full variable domain is GAGVSQSPSNKVTEKGKDVELRCDPISGHTALYWYRQSLGQGLEFLIYFQGNSAPDKSGLPSDRFSAERTGGSVSTLTIQRTQQEDSAVYLCASSFAKPYEQYFGPGTRLTVT.

The chain has TRBV6-5 and TRBJ2-7, with 12 bases that match TRBD2. With V trimmed by 6 bases and J by 4 bases, 4 bases remained unmatched. Germline loops: CDR1 MNHEY, CDR2 SVGAGI. The CDR3 loop spans 14 amino acids. The DNA for the CDR3 is TGTGCCAGCAGCTGGACTAGCGGGACTTACGAGCAGTACTTC. Its protein product is CASSWTSGTYEQYF.

The genes are TRBV9 and TRBJ1-2, with no clear D. The CDR3 consists of 13 residues. Trimming shortened V by 0 bases and J by 2 bases, and 5 bases separated the two germline ends. The germline CDR1 and CDR2 sequences are SGDLS and YYNGEE. CDR3 amino acids: CASSVEGNYGYTF. The DNA for the CDR3 is TGTGCCAGCAGCGTAGAAGGGAACTATGGCTACACCTTC.

The rearrangement uses TRBV9 and TRBJ2-3, with TRBD1 as a possible D gene (6 bases). Germline CDR1 is SGDLS and CDR2 is YYNGEE. The CDR3 spans 14 residues. V was cut by 4 bases and J by 2 bases, with 11 bases left in between. Here the CDR3 reads CASSPRDITDTQYF. The CDR3 DNA follows: TGTGCCAGCAGCCCTCGGGACATCACAGATACGCAGTATTTT.